The next 20 T cell receptor beta chains were all read from a single sample in a study of T cells after yellow fever vaccination (dated by TCRdb to 2018 to 2020). Per the publication, the treatment or condition label means: live attenuated yellow fever vaccine strain. Library construction relied on 5' RACE. Sequencing relied on an Illumina NovaSeq 6000. Through fastp at Q25 and MiXCR, TCRdb rebuilt clones from the public reads, retaining in-frame beta chains. CDR3 protein sequences are deduplicated, and each keeps its most common genes and DNA. The sample yields around 310,000 distinct CDR3 sequences; 3% to 4.5% were counted once. Clones ranked in the top ten supply 20% to 25% of the sample. The source was PBMCs, collected 5 days after the yellow fever booster vaccination. The receptors come from a man between 18 and 35 years old who received the YFV17D yellow fever vaccine.

This clonotype was seen repeatedly, ten times or more. The chain recombines TRBV3-1 with TRBJ2-3; TRBD1 is a possible D gene (5 bases). Germline CDR1 reads LGHDT; CDR2 reads YNNKEL (reference sequence). The CDR3 has 13 residues. V was pared by 3 bases and J by 2 bases, with 6 bases between. CDR3 sequence (DNA): TGTGCCAGCAGCCAGACAGTCACAGATACGCAGTATTTT. Encoded protein: CASSQTVTDTQYF.

This clonotype was seen at least ten times. The chain links TRBV12-3 or TRBV12-4 to TRBJ1-2; weak D call: TRBD1 (5 bases). The V end lost 3 bases, the J end lost 8 bases, and 13 bases lay between the germline ends. The CDR3 covers 13 residues. CDR3 sequence: CASSLRGSRGYTF. DNA for the CDR3: TGTGCCAGCAGTTTGCGGGGCTCACGCGGCTACACCTTC.

The chain links TRBV5-1 to TRBJ2-3, with D perhaps TRBD1 or TRBD2 (6 bases each). The CDR3 length is 17 residues. Germline CDR1 is SGHRS and CDR2 is YFSETQ. Trimming took off 3 bases at V and 0 bases at J, with 17 bases between the two ends. CDR3 nucleotide sequence: TGCGCCAGCAGCTGGGGCCGTTCGGGGGCTAGCACAGATACGCAGTATTTT. Translating gives CASSWGRSGASTDTQYF.

At least ten counts were recorded for this clonotype. This chain uses TRBV15 with TRBJ2-2; 7 bases line up with TRBD1. Trimming removed 6 bases from V and 4 bases from J; junction bases left unmatched: 8. The CDR3 sequence is 15 residues long. CDR1 LNHNV and CDR2 YYDKDF come from the germline V gene (reference sequence). In nucleotides, the CDR3 is TGTGCCACCAGAATACAGGGGTTCCCCACCGGGGAGCTGTTTTTT. This codes for CATRIQGFPTGELFF. The full variable domain, completed using reference TRBV15 and TRBJ2-2, is DAMVIQNPRYQVTQFGKPVTLSCSQTLNHNVMYWYQQKSSQAPKLLFHYYDKDFNNEADTPDNFQSRRPNTSFCFLDIRSPGLGDTAMYLCATRIQGFPTGELFFGEGSRLTVL.

Many counts were recorded for this clonotype. The chain recombines TRBV7-2 with TRBJ2-5, with 7 bases that match TRBD2. With 5 bases clipped from V and 4 bases from J, the junction kept 7 bases outside the gene matches. CDR1 is SGHTA and CDR2 is FQGNSA in the germline V gene. This CDR3 is built from 14 residues. CDR3 nucleotide sequence: TGTGCCAGCAGCCCGACTAGCTCAGCAGAGACCCAGTACTTC. This encodes CASSPTSSAETQYF.

This clonotype was observed a handful of times. The gene calls are TRBV4-1 and TRBJ1-4; D gene uncertain. Trimming left V 2 bases short and J 8 bases short, with 15 bases between. Germline V CDR1 and CDR2: MGHRA, YSYEKL. The CDR3 has 15 amino acids. CDR3 nucleotides: TGCGCCAGCAGCCAACGTGACCGCGGAGGGGAAAAACTGTTTTTT. As protein: CASSQRDRGGEKLFF.

This clonotype has more than one count but fewer than ten. The rearrangement uses TRBV19 and TRBJ1-5; D may be TRBD1 (5 bases). From germline, CDR1 is LNHDA and CDR2 SQIVND (reference sequence). The CDR3 has 15 residues. The germline V and J ends were trimmed by 7 bases and 1 base, with 14 bases remaining between them. The CDR3 protein is CASIPNWDSNQPQHF. The CDR3 DNA sequence: TGTGCCAGTATTCCGAATTGGGACAGCAATCAGCCCCAGCATTTT.

V is TRBV20-1 and J is TRBJ1-4, with D maybe TRBD1 (6 bases). The CDR3 has 14 amino acids. Germline V CDR1 and CDR2: DFQATT, SNEGSKA (reference sequence). The ends were cut back, 3 bases at V and 5 bases at J, with 13 bases in the middle. This CDR3 reads CSARSGAWNEKLFF. The CDR3 DNA is TGCAGTGCTAGGTCGGGGGCATGGAATGAAAAACTGTTTTTT.

This clonotype has a count of ten or more. This chain joins TRBV18 and TRBJ1-1; 9 bases are a match to TRBD1. The CDR3 covers 17 residues. The germline V gene encodes CDR1 KGHSH and CDR2 LQKENI. V gave up 3 bases and J gave up 1 base; unmatched junction bases: 9. The DNA of the CDR3 is TGTGCCAGCTCACCTAAAGATAGGGGACAGGGGAACACTGAAGCTTTCTTT. This sequence encodes CASSPKDRGQGNTEAFF.

This clonotype was counted a few times. The V and J genes are TRBV24-1 and TRBJ1-2; 8 positions match TRBD1. CDR3 length: 15 residues. V shed 3 bases and J 5 bases; nucleotides not matched to a gene: 7. Per germline, CDR1 KGHDR and CDR2 SFDVKD. This CDR3 reads CATSDPGQGSYGYTF. CDR3 DNA: TGTGCCACCAGTGATCCCGGACAGGGTAGTTATGGCTACACCTTC.

This clonotype was detected ten times or more. V and J are TRBV12-3 or TRBV12-4 and TRBJ1-2; no reliable D call. The CDR3 has 15 amino acids. Trimming cost V 6 bases and J 0 bases, with 14 bases left between them. The chain's CDR3 is CASSPLGPANYGYTF. CDR3 bases: TGTGCCAGCAGCCCCCTAGGTCCAGCTAACTATGGCTACACCTTC.

This clonotype was counted between two and nine times. The V and J genes are TRBV15 and TRBJ1-2; a weak D match, TRBD1 (5 bases). The CDR3 is 15 residues long. Trimming cost V 0 bases and J 4 bases, with 12 bases left between them. Germline-derived CDR1 and CDR2 are LNHNV and YYDKDF (reference sequence). The CDR3 reads CATSRDGAQGYGYTF. In DNA form, the CDR3 reads TGTGCCACCAGCAGAGATGGGGCACAAGGCTATGGCTACACCTTC.

This clonotype appeared many times. V usage is TRBV5-1 and J usage is TRBJ2-7, with TRBD1 matching over 7 bases. This CDR3 region has 13 residues. Looked up from germline, CDR1 is SGHRS and CDR2 is YFSETQ. V dropped 5 bases and J dropped 5; count of bases not matched to a gene: 7. This chain's CDR3 is CASSWDSPDEQYF. The CDR3 nucleotides read TGCGCCAGCAGTTGGGACAGCCCCGACGAGCAGTACTTC.

This sequence joins TRBV6-2 or TRBV6-3 and TRBJ2-7; TRBD2 aligns across 13 bases. The V gene end was trimmed by 6 bases and the J gene end by 3 bases; junction bases not matched to a gene: 5. Germline V gene lookup returns CDR1 MNHEY and CDR2 SVGEGT. The CDR3 sequence is 15 residues long. Here the CDR3 DNA reads TGTGCCAGCAGCGGACTAGCGGGGGACTACTACGAGCAGTACGTC. This sequence encodes CASSGLAGDYYEQYV.

This clonotype was seen a few times. The DNA of the CDR3 is TGCAGTGCTAGAGCAACGCAGGGGGCTGGAAACACCATATATTTT. Amino acid sequence: CSARATQGAGNTIYF. This chain connects TRBV20-1 to TRBJ1-3, with 7 bases lining up with TRBD1. CDR1 DFQATT and CDR2 SNEGSKA come from the germline V gene (reference sequence). V lost 1 base to trimming and J lost 2 bases; unmatched junction nucleotides: 5. The CDR3 sequence is 15 residues long.

This clonotype was counted many times. This rearrangement joins TRBV7-2 to TRBJ2-3; 9 nucleotides agree with TRBD2. The CDR3 has 14 amino acids. J gave up 1 base and V 5 bases, and 1 base lay outside the gene matches. CDR1 and CDR2 from the germline V gene are SGHTA and FQGNSA. The DNA of the CDR3 is TGTGCCAGCAGCCGCGGGGGGGGCACAGATACGCAGTATTTT. Protein: CASSRGGGTDTQYF.

This chain links TRBV6-6 with TRBJ1-2; D unclear. Germline CDR1 MNHNY, CDR2 SVGAGI (reference sequence). CDR3 size: 12 residues. Trimming pared 6 bases from V and 7 bases from J, leaving 12 bases between. The CDR3 coding sequence is TGTGCCAGCAGAAACGAGGCCTCTGGCTACACCTTC. It translates to CASRNEASGYTF.

This clonotype occurred a few times. The chain uses TRBV7-3 and TRBJ2-3; possible D gene TRBD2, 6 bases. Germline CDR1 and CDR2: SGHTA and FQGTGA. Trimming shortened V by 7 bases and J by 6 bases, and 17 bases separated the two germline ends. The CDR3 contains 14 residues. The CDR3 protein is CASILEGLKDTQYF. For the CDR3, the DNA is TGTGCCAGCATCTTGGAGGGGTTGAAGGATACGCAGTATTTT.

This chain uses TRBV6-6 with TRBJ1-2; 7 nucleotides match TRBD1. Germline V gene sequence: CDR1 MNHNY, CDR2 SVGAGI (reference sequence). The CDR3 sequence is 15 residues long. J lost 0 bases, V lost 7 bases, and 8 bases had no gene match. The CDR3 loop is CASNPGTVANYGYTF. CDR3 nucleotides: TGTGCCAGCAATCCTGGGACAGTAGCTAACTATGGCTACACCTTC.

The V gene is TRBV14, the J gene TRBJ2-1; perhaps D is TRBD1 or TRBD2 (5 bases each). V was clipped by 0 bases and J by 7 bases, with 16 bases between them. Germline V gives CDR1 SGHDN, CDR2 FVKESK. CDR3 length equals 16 residues. The CDR3, as DNA: TGTGCCAGCAGCCAAGATGCCGGGGCAGGGCTAAATGAGCAGTTCTTC. This sequence encodes CASSQDAGAGLNEQFF.